The present T cell receptor beta chain was sequenced within a study of vaccination and CD4 T cells after COVID-19. Regarding time point: late sampling 161 to 241 days after vaccination in a few convalescent patients. The treatment denotes: approximately nine-day PBMC culture with coronavirus spike peptide pools or control peptides (ViraFEST assay). Peptide pool stimulation in ViraFEST expanded antigen-specific T cells, whose TCRs were then sequenced. With fresh IL-2 medium, half the medium was replaced on days 3 and 7. Germline CDR1 and CDR2: SGHVS and FQNEAQ. The V gene lost 5 bases and the J gene lost 5 bases, with 12 bases spanning the gap. The CDR3 sequence is 13 residues long. With the Oncomine TCR Beta short-read assay, DNA from cultured CD4+ T cells was sequenced. TCRdb processed the PCR reads anew with MiXCR; each CDR3 protein has one entry. This sample has about 23,000 distinct CDR3 sequences; 30% to 35% occur once, and the top ten carry about 8.6%.

This clonotype appeared a few times. Its target is unknown. The TCR comes from a human donor who had recovered from COVID-19. The chain combines TRBV7-8 with TRBJ2-5; tentatively, D is TRBD1 or TRBD2 (5 bases each). The starting material was CD4+ T cells from blood, cultured in vitro, obtained about 7 months after SARS-CoV-2 vaccination. CDR3 in amino acids: CASSPGTRETQYF. The DNA of the CDR3 is TGTGCCAGCAGCCCAGGGACGAGGGAGACCCAGTACTTC.